This T cell receptor beta chain was profiled in a study of blood T cell repertoires in COVID-19. The CDR3 length is 15 residues. V gave up 2 bases and J gave up 5 bases; unmatched junction bases: 4. Germline V gene lookup returns CDR1 KGHDR and CDR2 SFDVKD. Repertoires were generated with immunoSEQ multiplex PCR, while TCRdb's copy carries only in-frame clones and drops some. The sample lists roughly 100,000 clones, 86% seen once, with roughly 20% in the top ten. Sequences were obtained from peripheral blood. The genes are TRBV24-1 and TRBJ1-2; 10 positions match TRBD1. This clonotype was sampled from an elderly woman with acute or convalescent COVID-19. In nucleotides, the CDR3 is TGTGCCACCAGTGATTCCCCGGGACAGGGGTATGGCTACACCTTC. Its protein is CATSDSPGQGYGYTF.